What follows is one TCR beta chain and its context. Its antigen is as yet unknown. These data are taken from a study of T cell responses to AZD1222 COVID-19 vaccine. Findings of the study overall: Baseline seropositivity characterized only six AZD1222 recipients.

Method: immunoSEQ multiplex PCR; TCRdb's copy keeps in-frame clones and lacks some. The sample includes under 150,000 clones, around nine tenths of them seen just once. From germline, CDR1 is SGHTA and CDR2 FQGNSA. CDR3 length: 16 residues. V lost 1 base, J lost 7 bases, and 4 bases stayed unmatched. This chain uses TRBV7-2 with TRBJ1-6; TRBD1 matches 10 bases. This sample comprised peripheral blood, obtained on day 0 of MenACWY control vaccination. The source is an adult in good health. The CDR3 DNA sequence: TGTGCCAGCAGCTTAGGGCCGGGACAGGGGAATTCACCCCTCCACTTT. As protein: CASSLGPGQGNSPLHF. The full variable domain, completed using reference TRBV7-2 and TRBJ1-6, is GAGVSQSPSNKVTEKGKDVELRCDPISGHTALYWYRQSLGQGLEFLIYFQGNSAPDKSGLPSDRFSAERTGGSVSTLTIQRTQQEDSAVYLCASSLGPGQGNSPLHFGNGTRLTVT.